This entry lists 8 T cell receptor beta chains sequenced from one sample in a study of blood T cell repertoires in COVID-19. Sequencing used immunoSEQ multiplex PCR; TCRdb keeps in-frame clones, though not all of them. The repertoire includes some 310,000 clones, roughly 91% of them detected once, and 1% sits in the top ten. The sample taken for sequencing was peripheral blood. The receptors were sampled from a man aged 50-59 years with active or convalescent COVID-19.

The rearrangement uses TRBV3-1 (or the pseudogene TRBV3-2) and TRBJ2-1, with TRBD1 identical over 8 bases. Trimming took 0 bases from V and 7 from J; bases not matched to a gene: 14. This CDR3 has 18 residues. The germline V gene has CDR1 LGHDT and CDR2 YNNKEL (reference sequence). The CDR3 DNA reads TGTGCCAGCAGCCAAGATGGGCCCGGGACAGGTCTGGGGAATGAGCAGTTCTTC. Translated: CASSQDGPGTGLGNEQFF.

The gene calls are TRBV4-3 and TRBJ1-4; 7 bases are shared with TRBD1. Trimming removed 1 base from V and 4 bases from J; junction bases left unmatched: 3. The germline gives CDR1 LGHNA, CDR2 YSLEER. CDR3 length: 15 residues. The CDR3 loop reads CASSQGDSYNEKLFF. For the CDR3, the DNA is TGCGCCAGCAGCCAAGGGGACAGCTATAATGAAAAACTGTTTTTT.

The genes are TRBV3-1 (or the pseudogene TRBV3-2) and TRBJ2-7; D unresolved. Germline V gives CDR1 LGHDT, CDR2 YNNKEL (reference sequence). V was pared by 5 bases and J by 7 bases, with 12 bases between. This CDR3 has 12 amino acids. CDR3 in DNA: TGTGCCAGCAGCGACTTAAGCTCGGAGCAGTACTTC. Protein sequence: CASSDLSSEQYF.

This clone showed up just once. J is TRBJ2-1 and V is TRBV3-1 (or the pseudogene TRBV3-2), with 10 nucleotides matching TRBD2. Germline-derived CDR1 and CDR2 are LGHDT and YNNKEL (reference sequence). J gave up 2 bases and V 2 bases, and 9 bases lay outside the gene matches. The CDR3 extends over 18 amino acids. In DNA, the CDR3 is TGTGCCAGCAGCCAATTTAAGCGGGGGGGCGTCGCCTACAATGAGCAGTTCTTC. It encodes CASSQFKRGGVAYNEQFF.

V gene TRBV6-1 combines with J gene TRBJ1-1; a weak D match, TRBD1 (5 bases). The length of the CDR3 is 16 residues. Germline V gene sequence: CDR1 MNHNS, CDR2 SASEGT. V lost 4 bases to trimming and J lost 6 bases, with 21 bases between them. CDR3 amino acids: CASSGTQGGFYSEAFF. The CDR3 region has the DNA TGTGCCAGCAGTGGGACCCAGGGAGGGTTTTATTCTGAAGCTTTCTTT.

This sequence joins TRBV3-1 (or the pseudogene TRBV3-2) and TRBJ2-7; 13 bases match TRBD2. Losses at the gene ends were 5 bases for V and 6 bases for J; bases not matched to a gene: 4. This CDR3 region has 14 residues. CDR1 is LGHDT, CDR2 YNNKEL, per germline (reference sequence). The DNA for the CDR3 is TGTGCCAGCAGCGGACTAGCGGGAGCCACCGAGCAGTACTTC. Residues: CASSGLAGATEQYF.

This chain links TRBV5-5 with TRBJ1-6, with 8 bases matching TRBD1. With V trimmed by 2 bases and J by 12 bases, 16 bases remained unmatched. CDR1 is SGHKS, CDR2 YYEKEE, per germline (reference sequence). This CDR3 comprises 17 residues. This chain's CDR3 is CASSFSPGAGGAGPLHF. In DNA, the CDR3 is TGTGCCAGCAGCTTTTCGCCCGGGGCAGGGGGCGCAGGACCCCTCCACTTT.

This chain connects TRBV3-1 (or the pseudogene TRBV3-2) to TRBJ1-1; TRBD1 agrees at 9 bases. Trimming took 0 bases from V and 12 from J; bases not matched to a gene: 5. The CDR3 is made up of 13 amino acids. Germline values: CDR1 LGHDT, CDR2 YNNKEL (reference sequence). CDR3 sequence reads: CASSQDRDRATFF. CDR3 coding DNA: TGTGCCAGCAGCCAAGACCGGGACAGGGCGACTTTCTTT.